These T cell receptor beta chains were read from a single sample in a study of identifying expanded T cells in peripheral blood. The assay was immunoSEQ multiplex PCR, and TCRdb's table has in-frame clones only and misses some. The sample has around 85,000 clones, 70% to 90% seen once. Sequencing was carried out using blood. The origin of the receptors is a person between 18 and 75 years old in good health. Each CDR3 is given with its conserved first and last residue. The D gene is left open where the match is weak. The size of a clone is reported for some rows only, either as once, few or many, or as a class for expanded clones.

v_gene	abundance	d_gene	j_gene	CDR3aa	CDR3nt
TRBV7-2	few	.	TRBJ1-3	CASSLYSTGASGNTIYF	TGTGCCAGCAGCTTATACTCGACAGGTGCCTCTGGAAACACCATATATTTT
TRBV11-1	.	.	TRBJ2-7	CASSLYYLSSYEQYF	TGTGCCAGCAGCTTATACTATCTAAGCTCCTACGAGCAGTACTTC
TRBV9	.	.	TRBJ1-1	CASSVGSRMNTEAFF	TGTGCCAGCAGCGTAGGGAGCAGAATGAACACTGAAGCTTTCTTT
TRBV7-8	once	TRBD1	TRBJ2-7	CASSPGQNYEQYF	TGTGCCAGCAGCCCGGGACAGAACTACGAGCAGTACTTC
TRBV5-8	.	TRBD1	TRBJ1-1	CASSFPDRGRTEAFF	TGTGCCAGCAGCTTCCCGGACAGGGGAAGGACTGAAGCTTTCTTT
TRBV7-2	.	.	TRBJ2-7	CASSPAGYEQYF	TGTGCCAGCAGCCCTGCCGGCTACGAGCAGTACTTC
TRBV14	.	.	TRBJ2-2	CASSQVMDTGELFF	TGTGCCAGCAGCCAAGTAATGGACACCGGGGAGCTGTTTTTT
TRBV29-1	.	TRBD2	TRBJ2-7	CSVDGGELYEQYF	TGCAGCGTTGACGGGGGGGAGCTCTACGAGCAGTACTTC
TRBV2	.	.	TRBJ1-2	CASSEMVQLGGYTF	TGTGCCAGCAGTGAAATGGTACAGTTGGGGGGCTACACCTTC
TRBV29-1	.	TRBD1	TRBJ2-1	CSAEGSTGVNEQFF	TGCAGCGCCGAGGGATCTACAGGGGTCAATGAGCAGTTCTTC
TRBV7-2	.	.	TRBJ2-5	CASSLGQWQETQYF	TGTGCCAGCAGCTTAGGACAGTGGCAAGAGACCCAGTACTTC
TRBV19	.	.	TRBJ2-5	CASSHRGTGETQYF	TGTGCCAGTAGTCACCGGGGAACGGGAGAGACCCAGTACTTC
TRBV7-9	.	TRBD2	TRBJ2-7	CASSSPLAGETAPLYEQYF	TGTGCCAGCAGCTCCCCTCTAGCGGGAGAGACGGCCCCCCTTTACGAGCAGTACTTC
TRBV5-6	.	.	TRBJ1-1	CASSSGTWNTEAFF	TGTGCCAGCAGTTCCGGGACATGGAACACTGAAGCTTTCTTT